This T cell receptor (beta chain) was identified during a study of OX40 agonist ivuxolimab in advanced cancers. Study-wide background: Ivuxolimab was administered intravenously to patients at 0.01 to 10 mg/kg every 2 weeks. Participants averaged 60 years of age (range roughly 23 to 79) and were 75% to 90% male. Overall study results and limits: The study did not work out the antigen specificity of the expanded peripheral T cells. At doses 0.1 to 3.0 mg/kg, CD4+ and CD8+ clones expanded.

A remark on this clone: The antigen is not known.

The CDR3 is 16 residues long. Germline V gives CDR1 MNHNS, CDR2 SASEGT. V was trimmed by 2 bases and J by 7 bases, leaving 18 bases between them. Only in-frame clones appear in the TCRdb table, and some are missing; sequencing was by immunoSEQ multiplex PCR. Of around 37,000 clones in the sample, more than 80% are singletons; the top ten hold around 20%. The V gene is TRBV6-1, the J gene TRBJ1-5; D is unresolved. The clonotype was recovered from an adult with an advanced solid tumor such as melanoma, head and neck, liver or kidney cancer. The sample was CD4+ or CD8+ T cells sorted from blood, taken in a trial of the OX40 agonist ivuxolimab. CDR3 nucleotide sequence: TGTGCCAGCAGTGAAAGGTACACAGACTTAGGCCAGCCCCAGCATTTT. Its translation is CASSERYTDLGQPQHF.